This is a list of T cell receptor beta chains from one sample in a study of cytomegalovirus exposure and HLA in healthy donors. The assay was immunoSEQ multiplex PCR, and TCRdb's table has in-frame clones only and misses some. The table has about 100,000 clones, about 75% seen once; the top ten hold 7.1%. The material sequenced was PBMCs. The receptor set was obtained from a man in his forties in good health and CMV-seropositive. Both conserved end residues are part of each CDR3. A D gene is named only where the DNA matches it firmly. A clone size is listed for some rows: how often the clone was seen (once, few, many), or a class if it is expanded.

>TRBJ1-1|TRBV5-1|TRBD1|NA
CASSTRTGNTEAFF
TGCGCCAGCAGCACCCGGACAGGGAACACTGAAGCTTTCTTT
>TRBJ2-2|TRBV5-1|TRBD2|NA
CASTPLAGVSTGELFF
TGCGCCAGCACCCCTCTGGCGGGAGTGAGCACCGGGGAGCTGTTTTTT
>TRBJ2-7|TRBV5-6|NA|few
CASSPIEGASYEQYF
TGTGCCAGCAGCCCTATCGAAGGGGCGTCCTACGAGCAGTACTTC
>TRBJ2-7|TRBV28|NA|NA
CASMGRAYEQYF
TGTGCCAGCATGGGCAGGGCCTACGAGCAGTACTTC
>TRBJ2-7|TRBV11-3|NA|NA
CASSSSFLDSREQYF
TGTGCCAGCAGCTCTAGTTTCCTGGACAGCCGCGAGCAGTACTTC
>TRBJ2-3|TRBV7-2|TRBD2|NA
CASSLAGGATDTQYF
TGTGCCAGCAGCTTAGCCGGGGGGGCCACAGATACGCAGTATTTT
>TRBJ1-4|TRBV7-9|TRBD1|NA
CASSPNPGQDNEKLFF
TGTGCCAGCAGCCCCAATCCGGGACAGGATAATGAAAAACTGTTTTTT
>TRBJ2-7|TRBV4-2|TRBD2|NA
CASSQDGLAGGSYEQYF
TGTGCCAGCAGCCAAGATGGTCTAGCGGGGGGATCCTACGAGCAGTACTTC
>TRBJ2-7|TRBV6-1|TRBD2|once
CASRIAGGPHEQYF
TGTGCCAGCAGGATAGCGGGAGGGCCTCACGAGCAGTACTTC
>TRBJ2-7|TRBV15|TRBD1|few
CATSSSRVGQLSGEQYF
TGTGCCACCAGCAGTTCCAGGGTGGGACAGCTTTCAGGTGAGCAGTACTTC
>TRBJ1-4|TRBV9|TRBD1|NA
CASSAQGAVTNEKLFF
TGTGCCAGCAGCGCTCAGGGGGCGGTCACTAATGAAAAACTGTTTTTT
>TRBJ2-2|TRBV11-2|TRBD2|NA
CASSRGGGGELFF
TGTGCCAGCAGCCGTGGGGGGGGCGGGGAGCTGTTTTTT
>TRBJ2-3|TRBV15|NA|NA
CATSSPGGSTDTQYF
TGTGCCACCAGCAGCCCTGGGGGGAGCACAGATACGCAGTATTTT
>TRBJ1-2|TRBV2|TRBD1|few
CASSERDRGRVGYTF
TGTGCCAGCTCCGAGCGGGACAGGGGTCGAGTTGGCTACACCTTC
>TRBJ2-7|TRBV7-8|NA|NA
CASSLDWMGLSYEQYF
TGTGCCAGCAGCTTAGACTGGATGGGGCTTTCCTACGAGCAGTACTTC
>TRBJ1-3|TRBV7-8|NA|NA
CASSLIPGISGNTIYF
TGTGCCAGCAGCTTAATCCCAGGTATCTCTGGAAACACCATATATTTT
>TRBJ2-7|TRBV5-8|NA|NA
CASSLSRGPTYEQYF
TGTGCCAGCAGCTTATCGCGGGGGCCCACCTACGAGCAGTACTTC
>TRBJ2-5|TRBV15|NA|few
CATSIQEGTQYF
TGTGCCACCAGCATACAGGAGGGGACCCAGTACTTC
>TRBJ1-2|TRBV28|NA|NA
CASWGGDGYTF
TGTGCCAGCTGGGGAGGTGATGGCTACACCTTC
>TRBJ2-7|TRBV7-2|NA|NA
CASSLVSRTYEQYF
TGTGCCAGCAGCTTAGTGTCGCGTACCTACGAGCAGTACTTC
>TRBJ1-4|TRBV6-5|NA|few
CASSYSRTGGYEKLFF
TGTGCCAGCAGTTACTCGAGAACTGGGGGGTATGAAAAACTGTTTTTT
>TRBJ2-5|TRBV10-2|NA|NA
CASSLAGETQYF
TGCGCCAGCAGTCTAGCAGGAGAGACCCAGTACTTC
>TRBJ2-2|TRBV27|TRBD1|NA
CASSSWDRGAAGELFF
TGTGCCAGCAGTTCATGGGACAGGGGGGCCGCCGGGGAGCTGTTTTTT
>TRBJ2-5|TRBV7-2|NA|once
CASRSLRFEETQYF
TGTGCCAGCAGGTCTCTCAGGTTCGAAGAGACCCAGTACTTC
>TRBJ2-7|TRBV11-2|NA|NA
CASSLDLASYEQYF
TGTGCCAGCAGCTTAGATCTGGCAAGCTACGAGCAGTACTTC
>TRBJ1-2|TRBV27|NA|NA
CASSPRDTQAYGYTF
TGTGCCAGCAGTCCACGGGACACGCAGGCCTATGGCTACACCTTC
>TRBJ1-1|TRBV27|NA|once
CASSFLPATGTEAFF
TGTGCCAGCAGTTTCCTTCCGGCCACGGGCACTGAAGCTTTCTTT
>TRBJ2-5|TRBV6-5|NA|once
CASSWAGAQETQYF
TGTGCCAGCAGCTGGGCGGGCGCGCAAGAGACCCAGTACTTC
>TRBJ2-5|TRBV28|NA|NA
CATTRLGGAQETQYF
TGTGCCACAACCCGCCTCGGAGGGGCCCAAGAGACCCAGTACTTC
>TRBJ1-5|TRBV28|NA|NA
CASSFREQPQHF
TGTGCCAGCAGTTTTCGGGAACAGCCCCAGCATTTT
>TRBJ2-3|TRBV2|TRBD1|once
CASRRTGVTHTQYF
TGTGCCAGCAGGAGGACAGGGGTCACGCATACGCAGTATTTT
>TRBJ2-7|TRBV9|TRBD1|once
CASSVGGQGAKNEQYF
TGTGCCAGCAGCGTAGGTGGACAGGGGGCGAAGAACGAGCAGTACTTC